Following are 23 T cell receptor beta chains from one sample sequenced in a study of human thymus T cells. Corrective cardiac operations yielded the resected thymus tissue. The data were produced by immunoSEQ multiplex PCR, yet TCRdb's version contains in-frame clones alone and is incomplete. The table shows some 78,000 clones, with roughly 96% occurring only once. The source material was thymus tissue. These receptors all come from a boy in the first two years of life with a congenital heart defect but otherwise immunologically healthy.

This clone showed up just once. The chain carries TRBV28 and TRBJ2-7, with 8 bases aligning to TRBD1. The CDR3 is made up of 13 amino acids. The germline gives CDR1 MDHEN, CDR2 SYDVKM. Trimming removed 5 bases from V and 6 bases from J; junction bases left unmatched: 6. In DNA, the CDR3 is TGTGCCAGCAGTCCCCCCGACAGGGGCGAGCAGTACTTC. Translation gives CASSPPDRGEQYF.

The genes are TRBV5-1 and TRBJ2-1, with D tentatively TRBD1 (8 bases). Germline V gene lookup returns CDR1 SGHRS and CDR2 YFSETQ. The CDR3 has 14 residues. The germline V and J ends were trimmed by 1 base and 7 bases, with 12 bases remaining between them. The CDR3, as DNA: TGCGCCAGCAGCTTGATACAGGGGGGGAATGAGCAGTTCTTC. This codes for CASSLIQGGNEQFF.

This CDR3 reads CASGWDSRGWGSYEQYF. The CDR3 nucleotides read TGTGCTAGTGGTTGGGACAGTAGGGGTTGGGGTTCCTACGAGCAGTACTTC. The chain links TRBV12-5 to TRBJ2-7; 7 nucleotides align to TRBD1. Germline-derived CDR1 and CDR2 are LGHNT and FRNRAP. This CDR3 has 17 residues. The V and J ends lost 4 bases and 1 base, in that order; junction bases with no gene match: 13. Together with reference TRBV12-5 and TRBJ2-7, the CDR3 gives the full variable domain: DARVTQTPRHKVTEMGQEVTMRCQPILGHNTVFWYRQTMMQGLELLAYFRNRAPLDDSGMPKDRFSAEMPDATLATLKIQPSEPRDSAVYFCASGWDSRGWGSYEQYFGPGTRLTVT.

This clone was seen once. This chain links TRBV9 with TRBJ2-3, with D hard to call. The germline CDR1 and CDR2 sequences are SGDLS and YYNGEE. This CDR3 is 14 amino acids long. The V end was cut by 1 base, the J end by 0 bases, with 6 bases between. CDR3 region: CASSVTPSTDTQYF. The CDR3 nucleotides read TGTGCCAGCAGCGTAACCCCTAGCACAGATACGCAGTATTTT.

This clone came up a few times. The gene calls are TRBV21-1 and TRBJ2-3; the D segment call TRBD2 is taken from the table without a DNA check. TRBV21-1 is a known pseudogene. The CDR3 contains 15 residues. CDR3 region: CASSKGALFTDTQYF. In DNA, the CDR3 is TGTGCCAGCAGCAAAGGTGCGCTCTTCACAGATACGCAGTATTTT.

This chain uses TRBV2 with TRBJ2-3; D is uncertain. The CDR3 runs 11 residues. CDR1 is SNHLY, CDR2 FYNNEI, per germline. V lost 5 bases and J 2 bases, leaving 2 bases between the germline ends. This CDR3 is CASSITDTQYF. The CDR3 DNA is TGTGCCAGCAGTATCACAGATACGCAGTATTTT.

J is TRBJ2-7 and V is TRBV29-1; 9 bases match TRBD1. J gave up 3 bases and V 7 bases, and 13 bases lay outside the gene matches. This CDR3 spans 15 amino acids. Germline CDR1 and CDR2: SQVTM and ANQGSEA. CDR3 in DNA: TGCAGCGCCTTCCGAGAAATGGACAGGGGCTACGAGCAGTACTTC. Translating gives CSAFREMDRGYEQYF.

V gene TRBV2 combines with J gene TRBJ1-1; no reliable D call. Germline V lookup: CDR1 SNHLY, CDR2 FYNNEI. V was pared by 5 bases and J by 1 base, with 14 bases between. The CDR3 length is 15 residues. For the CDR3, the DNA is TGTGCCAGCAGTCCGTTAGGACCGAGGAACACTGAAGCTTTCTTT. Translated: CASSPLGPRNTEAFF.

This chain links TRBV27 with TRBJ2-7, with 9 bases fitting TRBD1. The CDR3 is made up of 16 amino acids. Per the germline V gene, CDR1 is MNHEY and CDR2 is SMNVEV (reference sequence). The trim removed 2 bases at V and 5 bases at J, leaving 10 bases unmatched. The CDR3 region has the DNA TGTGCCAGCAGTTTACATTCGCGAACAGGGGGCGACGAGCAGTACTTC. This translates into CASSLHSRTGGDEQYF.

The chain employs TRBV7-6 and TRBJ1-5; the match to TRBD1 covers 9 bases. The ends lost 3 bases at V and 4 bases at J; junction bases unmatched: 1. Germline CDR1 reads SGHVS; CDR2 reads FNYEAQ. The CDR3 has 14 residues. CDR3 in amino acids: CASSFGQGNQPQHF. The CDR3 region has the DNA TGTGCCAGCAGCTTCGGACAGGGGAATCAGCCCCAGCATTTT. Combining the CDR3 with reference TRBV7-6 and TRBJ1-5 gives the whole variable domain GAGVSQSPRYKVTKRGQDVALRCDPISGHVSLYWYRQALGQGPEFLTYFNYEAQQDKSGLPNDRFSAERPEGSISTLTIQRTEQRDSAMYRCASSFGQGNQPQHFGDGTRLSIL.

This chain connects TRBV6-5 to TRBJ1-2, with 9 bases aligning to TRBD1. From germline, CDR1 is MNHEY and CDR2 SVGAGI. Germline trimming cut 0 bases from V and 8 bases from J; bases unmatched to any gene: 7. CDR3 length: 15 residues. The CDR3 protein is CASSYSTGTGTGYTF. In DNA form, the CDR3 reads TGTGCCAGCAGTTACTCGACCGGGACAGGGACAGGCTACACCTTC.

This chain connects TRBV28 to TRBJ1-1; D remains unclear. V lost 8 bases to trimming and J lost 0 bases, with 7 bases between them. There are 12 residues in the CDR3. Germline loops: CDR1 MDHEN, CDR2 SYDVKM. The chain's CDR3 is CASGSVNTEAFF. The CDR3 DNA reads as TGTGCCAGCGGGAGCGTGAACACTGAAGCTTTCTTT.

This chain connects TRBV5-1 to TRBJ2-1; TRBD2 agrees at 11 bases. V shed 4 bases, J shed 5 bases, and the junction held 5 bases outside the gene matches. The CDR3 contains 15 residues. Germline V gives CDR1 SGHRS, CDR2 YFSETQ. The CDR3 DNA follows: TGCGCCAGCAGCCACCTACTAGCGGGAGACAATGAGCAGTTCTTC. The encoded protein is CASSHLLAGDNEQFF.

V gene TRBV29-1 combines with J gene TRBJ2-3, with D possibly matching TRBD1 (6 bases). The germline V and J ends were trimmed by 6 bases and 0 bases, with 10 bases remaining between them. This CDR3 spans 13 amino acids. The germline gives CDR1 SQVTM, CDR2 ANQGSEA. This CDR3 is CSVDSTSTDTQYF. In DNA form, the CDR3 reads TGCAGCGTGGACAGCACTAGCACAGATACGCAGTATTTT.

The CDR3 DNA is TGTGCCAGCAGCTTAGCGACCACAGGGGAGACTGAAGCTTTCTTT. Amino acid sequence: CASSLATTGETEAFF. This chain connects TRBV7-6 to TRBJ1-1, with TRBD1 matching 7 bases. This CDR3 has 15 residues. Germline CDR1 SGHVS, CDR2 FNYEAQ. J lost 5 bases, V lost 0 bases, and 6 bases had no gene match.

The chain has TRBV5-1 and TRBJ1-2; D not certain. Germline CDR1 and CDR2: SGHRS and YFSETQ. This CDR3 has 19 residues. Trimming pared 0 bases from V and 0 bases from J, leaving 21 bases between. The CDR3 loop reads CASSLGEPSGRAANYGYTF. The CDR3 nucleotides are TGCGCCAGCAGCTTGGGCGAACCTTCGGGGAGGGCGGCTAACTATGGCTACACCTTC.

The chain combines TRBV5-6 with TRBJ2-7; a possible D gene is TRBD1 (6 bases). The V gene's germline CDR1 is SGHDT and CDR2 YYEEEE. Trimming took 1 base from V and 5 from J, leaving 22 bases between them. This CDR3 is built from 17 residues. CDR3 in DNA: TGTGCCAGCAGCTTGTGTGTTGGCAGGGGAGTTAGCGACGAGCAGTACTTC. This codes for CASSLCVGRGVSDEQYF.

This clone showed up just once. CDR3 sequence (DNA): TGTGCCAGCAGTTTTAGGCGGACCAACTATGGCTACACCTTC. Translating it yields CASSFRRTNYGYTF. The chain has TRBV27 and TRBJ1-2; D is undetermined. CDR3 length equals 14 residues. The ends were cut back, 3 bases at V and 2 bases at J, with 10 bases in the middle. The V gene's germline CDR1 is MNHEY and CDR2 SMNVEV (reference sequence).

This sequence joins TRBV27 and TRBJ2-7, with D perhaps TRBD1 (6 bases). Between the trimmed V and J ends, which lost 10 bases and 4 bases, there was a span of 26 bases. This CDR3 spans 16 amino acids. Germline V gives CDR1 MNHEY, CDR2 SMNVEV (reference sequence). CDR3 coding DNA: TGTGCCACACACGCTCAGCAGGGGCGCGAAACTTACGAGCAGTACTTC. Translation: CATHAQQGRETYEQYF.

The chain is built from TRBV2 and TRBJ2-5; TRBD2 matches at 8 bases. Trimming at V came to 2 bases and at J to 1 base, leaving 12 bases not matched to a gene. Germline V gene lookup returns CDR1 SNHLY and CDR2 FYNNEI. The CDR3 spans 18 residues. CDR3 nucleotide sequence: TGTGCCAGCAGTGAATGTCCTCCCCGCGGGAGGATCCAAGAGACCCAGTACTTC. Its translation: CASSECPPRGRIQETQYF.

This clone was observed a handful of times. The chain employs TRBV6-6 and TRBJ1-2, with TRBD1 identical over 8 bases. The CDR3 consists of 14 residues. CDR1 and CDR2 (germline): MNHNY, SVGAGI (reference sequence). V was pared by 2 bases and J by 5 bases, with 4 bases of the junction left unmatched. CDR3 bases: TGTGCCAGCAGTTACGTGGACAGGGAGTATGGCTACACCTTC. It translates to CASSYVDREYGYTF.

This sequence joins TRBV6-4 and TRBJ2-3, with TRBD2 as a possible D gene (6 bases). This CDR3 contains 17 residues. The V end lost 0 bases, the J end lost 3 bases, and 16 bases lay between the germline ends. Germline values: CDR1 MRHNA, CDR2 SNTAGT. CDR3 DNA: TGTGCCAGCAGTGACTCAGCAGTGGAGGGGAGGACAGATACGCAGTATTTT. It yields the protein CASSDSAVEGRTDTQYF.

J is TRBJ1-6 and V is TRBV10-3, with D possibly TRBD1 on 6 matching bases. The germline V gene encodes CDR1 ENHRY and CDR2 SYGVKD. The CDR3 spans 15 residues. The V end lost 6 bases, the J end lost 10 bases, and 19 bases lay between the germline ends. CDR3 nucleotides: TGTGCCATCAGACCCCAACAGGGTTGGATGTCACCCCTCCACTTT. It specifies CAIRPQQGWMSPLHF.